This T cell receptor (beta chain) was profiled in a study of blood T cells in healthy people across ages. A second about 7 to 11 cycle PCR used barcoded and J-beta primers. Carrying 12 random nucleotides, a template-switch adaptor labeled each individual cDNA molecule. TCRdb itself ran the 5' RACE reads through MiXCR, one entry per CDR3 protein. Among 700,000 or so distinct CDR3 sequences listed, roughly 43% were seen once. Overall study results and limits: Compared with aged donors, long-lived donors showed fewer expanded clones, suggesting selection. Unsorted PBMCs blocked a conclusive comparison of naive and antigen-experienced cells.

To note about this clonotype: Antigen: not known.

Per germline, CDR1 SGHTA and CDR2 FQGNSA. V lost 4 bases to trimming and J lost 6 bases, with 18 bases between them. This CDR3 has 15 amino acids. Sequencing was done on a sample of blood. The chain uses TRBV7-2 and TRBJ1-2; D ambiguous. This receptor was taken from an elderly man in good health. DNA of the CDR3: TGTGCCAGCAGCTACGGACTCGCTTCTTGGAATGGCTACACCTTC. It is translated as CASSYGLASWNGYTF.